A selection of T cell receptor beta chains follows, all from one sample in a study of T cells after yellow fever vaccination. MiXCR was run by TCRdb on the 5' RACE reads, yielding one entry per CDR3 protein. The sample holds some 550,000 distinct CDR3 sequences, around 21% seen once. Material: PBMCs, obtained 15 days after the yellow fever booster vaccination. These receptors were collected from a man aged 25-40 years who received the YFV17D yellow fever vaccine. CDR3s include the opening cysteine and the closing phenylalanine or tryptophan. The order of the fields is clone size, J gene, V gene, D gene, CDR3 DNA, CDR3 protein. The D gene is left open where the match is weak. The listing skips clone size in some rows; elsewhere it reads once, few, many or a size class.

NA TRBJ2-3 TRBV20-1 TRBD2 TGCAGTGCGCCGAGGGGCGGGAGGACAGATACGCAGTATTTT CSAPRGGRTDTQYF
few TRBJ2-7 TRBV20-1 NA TGCAGTGCTTGGGGCGGAGCCGAGCAGTACTTC CSAWGGAEQYF
few TRBJ2-2 TRBV7-3 NA TGTGCCAGCAGCTTACTCAGCACCGGGGAGCTGTTTTTT CASSLLSTGELFF
few TRBJ1-5 TRBV10-2 NA TGCGCCAGCAGTGTGAAGGACCTTGGCCAGCCCCAGCATTTT CASSVKDLGQPQHF
NA TRBJ2-6 TRBV18 TRBD1 TGTGCCAGCTCACCACTTGGGACAGGGACTGGGGCCAACGTCCTGACTTTC CASSPLGTGTGANVLTF
NA TRBJ2-6 TRBV7-9 NA TGTGCCAGCACCGTCAGGAGCTCTGGGGCCAACGTCCTGACTTTC CASTVRSSGANVLTF
few TRBJ2-7 TRBV12-3/TRBV12-4 NA TGTGCCAGCAGTACCCCCCGCCTATCCTACGAGCAGTACTTC CASSTPRLSYEQYF
few TRBJ2-3 TRBV7-9 NA TGTGCCAGCAGCTTAAATTCCCTAGCCACAGATACGCAGTATTTT CASSLNSLATDTQYF
NA TRBJ2-5 TRBV7-7 TRBD1 TGTGCCAGCAGCCAGGGACAGGGGGGAGGAGAGACCCAGTACTTC CASSQGQGGGETQYF
NA TRBJ2-7 TRBV28 NA TGTGCCAGCAGAGGAGGGCCGCAACCCTACGAGCAGTACTTC CASRGGPQPYEQYF
NA TRBJ2-7 TRBV12-3/TRBV12-4 NA TGTGCCAGCAGTCTCCAGGGCGTAATCTACGAGCAGTACTTC CASSLQGVIYEQYF
few TRBJ2-7 TRBV5-1 NA TGCGCCAGCAGCTCGGAAAGCTCCTACGAGCAGTACTTC CASSSESSYEQYF